These 11 T cell receptor beta chains came from one sample sequenced in a study of Ad26.COV2.S vaccination and SARS-CoV-2 variants. Sequencing used immunoSEQ multiplex PCR; TCRdb keeps in-frame clones, though not all of them. The sample contains hundreds of thousands of clones, 86% of which appear only once. Treatment here: around 19 received Ad26.COV2.S at low or high dose, single or two shots; about 5 received placebo; per-sample allocation not given. At day 63 after the first vaccine or placebo injection, samples were drawn. The material was peripheral blood, obtained in a trial of Ad26.COV2.S vaccine versus placebo. These receptors were taken from a person between 18 and 65 years old who received the Ad26.COV2.S COVID-19 vaccine or a placebo.

The chain is built from TRBV24-1 and TRBJ2-7; D may be TRBD2 (6 bases). Germline V gives CDR1 KGHDR, CDR2 SFDVKD. The V gene lost 4 bases and the J gene lost 5 bases, with 14 bases spanning the gap. The CDR3 consists of 14 residues. CDR3 sequence reads: CATSETGLRDEQYF. Written as DNA, the CDR3 is TGTGCCACCAGTGAAACGGGACTGAGGGACGAGCAGTACTTC.

The genes are TRBV11-2 and TRBJ2-1; no clear D gene. The germline V and J ends were trimmed by 5 bases and 9 bases, with 5 bases remaining between them. CDR1 and CDR2 (germline): SGHAT, FQNNGV. This CDR3 is built from 10 residues. The CDR3 loop is CASSGPEQFF. CDR3 DNA: TGTGCCAGCAGCGGGCCTGAGCAGTTCTTC.

CDR3 region: CASSSLTGYQPQHF. The CDR3 region has the DNA TGTGCCAGCAGCTCCTTGACAGGTTATCAGCCCCAGCATTTT. This chain connects TRBV7-2 to TRBJ1-5; a possible D gene is TRBD1 (6 bases). Germline V gives CDR1 SGHTA, CDR2 FQGNSA. The CDR3 loop spans 14 amino acids. The V end lost 4 bases, the J end lost 5 bases, and 12 bases lay between the germline ends.

The genes are TRBV27 and TRBJ2-7; possibly TRBD1 or TRBD2 for D (5 bases each). There are 13 residues in the CDR3. Germline CDR1 and CDR2: MNHEY and SMNVEV (reference sequence). Trimming stripped 3 bases from V and 2 bases from J, with 8 bases between. The CDR3 loop reads CASSFGTAYEQYF. In DNA form, the CDR3 reads TGTGCCAGCAGTTTTGGGACGGCCTACGAGCAGTACTTC.

J is TRBJ1-3 and V is TRBV27; the match to TRBD1 covers 7 bases. In germline, CDR1 is MNHEY, CDR2 SMNVEV (reference sequence). Trimming at V came to 2 bases and at J to 4 bases, leaving 8 bases not matched to a gene. The CDR3 is 16 amino acids. The CDR3 nucleotides are TGTGCCAGCAGTTTAACAGGGGCGCCCTCAGGAAACACCATATATTTT. Its protein is CASSLTGAPSGNTIYF.

CDR3 nucleotide sequence: TGTGCCAGCAGCCAAGAAAATCGGGACGGTTATAGCAATCAGCCCCAGCATTTT. Translated: CASSQENRDGYSNQPQHF. This chain joins TRBV4-2 and TRBJ1-5; tentative D call: TRBD1 (5 bases). Trimming took 0 bases from V and 0 from J, leaving 15 bases between them. The germline CDR1 and CDR2 sequences are LGHNA and YNFKEQ. The CDR3 is 18 amino acids.

This chain joins TRBV7-2 and TRBJ2-5; no reliable D call. CDR1 is SGHTA and CDR2 is FQGNSA in the germline V gene. The V end lost 7 bases, the J end lost 2 bases, and 8 bases lay between the germline ends. The CDR3 runs to 12 residues. The DNA of the CDR3 is TGTGCCAGCACCAGACTGCAAGAGACCCAGTACTTC. It yields the protein CASTRLQETQYF.

The chain links TRBV5-1 to TRBJ1-5; TRBD1 might be the D (5 bases). V lost 2 bases to trimming and J lost 5 bases, with 14 bases between them. Per the germline V gene, CDR1 is SGHRS and CDR2 is YFSETQ. This CDR3 is built from 15 residues. The CDR3: CASSLGQGGDQPQHF. CDR3 bases: TGCGCCAGCAGCTTAGGTCAGGGTGGAGATCAGCCCCAGCATTTT. The complete variable domain, with remaining parts taken from reference TRBV5-1 and TRBJ1-5, reads KAGVTQTPRYLIKTRGQQVTLSCSPISGHRSVSWYQQTPGQGLQFLFEYFSETQRNKGNFPGRFSGRQFSNSRSEMNVSTLELGDSALYLCASSLGQGGDQPQHFGDGTRLSIL.

About this clone: Additional DNA sequences in this sample encode the identical CDR3. This sequence joins TRBV5-1 and TRBJ2-3; a weak D match, TRBD1 (5 bases). V lost 0 bases and J lost 0, with 5 bases in between. Germline V gene sequence: CDR1 SGHRS, CDR2 YFSETQ. The CDR3 runs to 14 residues. CDR3 DNA: TGCGCCAGCAGCTTGGAGGGGAGCACAGATACGCAGTATTTT. Translated, it gives CASSLEGSTDTQYF. Full variable domain (outside the CDR3, taken from reference TRBV5-1 and TRBJ2-3): KAGVTQTPRYLIKTRGQQVTLSCSPISGHRSVSWYQQTPGQGLQFLFEYFSETQRNKGNFPGRFSGRQFSNSRSEMNVSTLELGDSALYLCASSLEGSTDTQYFGPGTRLTVL.

The chain combines TRBV19 with TRBJ2-6; no firm D call. CDR1 LNHDA and CDR2 SQIVND come from the germline V gene (reference sequence). With 7 bases removed from V and 0 bases from J, the gap between germline ends came to 7 bases. The CDR3 runs to 14 residues. The chain's CDR3 is CASKSASGANVLTF. The CDR3 bases are TGTGCCAGTAAGTCAGCCTCTGGGGCCAACGTCCTGACTTTC.

The rearrangement links TRBV30 to TRBJ1-5; maybe TRBD1 (5 bases). The CDR3 covers 14 residues. The germline CDR1 and CDR2 sequences are GTSNPN and SVGIG (reference sequence). V was shortened by 3 bases and J by 2 bases, with 11 bases between the two germline ends. This CDR3 is CAWSAGAGNQPQHF. The CDR3 DNA sequence: TGTGCCTGGAGCGCCGGGGCTGGCAATCAGCCCCAGCATTTT.